This T cell receptor beta chain was captured in a study of blood T cell repertoires in COVID-19. Germline trimming cut 3 bases from V and 3 bases from J; bases unmatched to any gene: 4. CDR3 length: 15 amino acids. CDR1 and CDR2 from the germline V gene are MNHNS and SASEGT. As processed by the authors: From reference gene primer amplification, estimates of nucleated cell counts were derived. Only in-frame clones appear in the TCRdb table, and some are missing; sequencing was by immunoSEQ multiplex PCR. D and trimming were read from the DNA, whereas the V and J calls and clone size are those reported in that table. The data show roughly 50,000 clones, with 85% seen just once and 10% held by the top ten.

The sequenced sample consisted of peripheral blood. V gene TRBV6-1 combines with J gene TRBJ2-7; 11 bases agree with TRBD1. The TCR sequence derives from a human donor in a cohort sampled during active COVID-19. The chain's CDR3 is CASSDPDRGLYEQYF. The CDR3 coding sequence is TGTGCCAGCAGTGACCCGGACAGGGGGCTCTACGAGCAGTACTTC.